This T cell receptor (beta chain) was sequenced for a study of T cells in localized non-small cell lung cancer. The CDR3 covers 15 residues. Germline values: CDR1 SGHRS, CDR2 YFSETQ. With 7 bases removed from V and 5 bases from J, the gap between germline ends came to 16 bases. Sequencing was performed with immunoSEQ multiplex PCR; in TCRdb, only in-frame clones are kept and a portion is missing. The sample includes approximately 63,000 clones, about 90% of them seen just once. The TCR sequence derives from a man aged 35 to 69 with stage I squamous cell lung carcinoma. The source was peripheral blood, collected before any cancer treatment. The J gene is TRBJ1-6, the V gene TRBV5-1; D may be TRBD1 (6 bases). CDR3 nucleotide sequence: TGCGCCAGCGCCATTATGACAGGAGATAATTCACCCCTCCACTTT. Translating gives CASAIMTGDNSPLHF.